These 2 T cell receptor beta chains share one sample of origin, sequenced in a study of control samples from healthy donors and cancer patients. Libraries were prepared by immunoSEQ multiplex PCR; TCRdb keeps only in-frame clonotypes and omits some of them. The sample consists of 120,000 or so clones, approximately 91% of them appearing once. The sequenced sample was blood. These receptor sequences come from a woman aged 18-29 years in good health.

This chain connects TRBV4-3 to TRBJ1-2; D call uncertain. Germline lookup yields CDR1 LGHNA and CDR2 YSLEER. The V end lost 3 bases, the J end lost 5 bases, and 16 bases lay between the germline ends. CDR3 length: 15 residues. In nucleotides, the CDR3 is TGCGCCAGCAGCCAGGAGGGAAGCCATTCTTATGGCTACACCTTC. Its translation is CASSQEGSHSYGYTF.

The CDR3 bases are TGTGCCAGCAGCCCGGGGGCAGGGACCGGGGAGCTGTTTTTT. It translates to CASSPGAGTGELFF. This chain joins TRBV6-2 or TRBV6-3 and TRBJ2-2, with D perhaps given as TRBD1 or TRBD2 (6 bases each). Germline V CDR1 and CDR2: MNHEY, SVGEGT. The V end was cut by 6 bases, the J end by 5 bases, with 13 bases between. The CDR3 loop spans 14 amino acids.